This TCR beta chain was observed in a study of siplizumab effects on memory and regulatory T cells. V dropped 3 bases and J dropped 0 bases, with 10 bases sitting between them. The germline CDR1 and CDR2 sequences are SGHNT and YYREEE (reference sequence). The CDR3 extends over 15 amino acids. For this clone: Its target is not known.

In each sample, roughly 97,000 TCR templates were assayed. Sequenced by immunoSEQ multiplex PCR; TCRdb stores in-frame clones only, minus some. The sample holds approximately 82,000 clones, 87% seen once. Study-level findings and limits: Proliferating siplizumab-cultured Tregs lacked confirmed suppressive function. Naive T cells appeared more diverse than memory cells and seemed to be major alloresponse contributors.

The chain has TRBV5-4 and TRBJ1-3, with D unclear. Source material: Tregs sorted from blood. The receptor was isolated from a human donor in good health. The CDR3 nucleotides are TGTGCCAGCAGCTCTCCCGCTGACTCTGGAAACACCATATATTTT. Protein sequence: CASSSPADSGNTIYF.